This T cell receptor (beta chain) was documented in a study of CD8+CD57+ T cells in acquired aplastic anemia listed by TCRdb under 2018. Turning to the overall study: On average, sorted CD4+ and CD8+ cells yielded 3.2 ug of extracted DNA, with a range of roughly 0.19 to 27.4 ug. Mean read counts for healthy donor samples were approximately 10 million for CD4+ cells and about 12 million for CD8+ cells. General study outcomes and caveats: CD8+ Simpson's diversity did not differ significantly between patients and healthy controls (P=0.060). Some 31 CD8+ CDR3 sequences were shared between patients and controls but appeared highly expressed in patients and within their immunodominant clones.

In regard to this clonotype: Its binding antigen is unknown. At one end the junction does not follow the germline gene, possibly because of a read error.

The CDR3 sequence holds 15 residues, the cysteine and phenylalanine included. Only the CDR3 DNA is retained, 45 bases long and in frame from the first base. CDR1 SGHTA and CDR2 FQGNSA are derived from the germline V gene. TCR beta VDJ combination and CDR3 sequence profiling used genomic DNA as the template. An Illumina HiSeq 2000 was the platform used for TCR repertoire sequencing. Per the authors' processing: TRBV/TRBJ rearrangement plots, CDR3 size and DJ length profiles, and Simpson's diversity index were used to assess repertoires. Whichever DNA sequence was most abundant in the deep sequencing data was defined as the immunodominant clone. CDR3 amino acid sequences were screened for sharing across subjects and were compared with published repertoires and the VDJdb database. The raw public data were reprocessed by TCRdb itself: fastp quality trimming at Q25, MiXCR clonotype calling, in-frame beta chains only. Records with the same CDR3 protein are collapsed into one entry carrying the most frequent genes and DNA. The V and J calls follow TCRdb's processing rather than the paper's. The sample table lists 350,000 to 450,000 distinct CDR3 sequences, 60% to 80% of them with a count of one. The ten biggest clones cover approximately 3.8% of the sample.

In this study, sorted CD4+ and CD8+ T cells from the blood of healthy subjects and of severe aplastic anemia patients had their TCR repertoires deep-sequenced. Ficoll-Paque density gradient centrifugation was used to isolate peripheral blood mononuclear cells. CD4+ and CD8+ T cells were sorted by FACS or magnetic beads before DNA extraction. The chain uses TRBV7-2 and TRBJ1-4; the D segment cannot be called with confidence. The specimen sequenced was sorted CD4+, CD8+, or CD8+CD57+ T cells (not recorded which) from PBMCs. The sequence derives from a human donor in good health, serving as a control. The nucleotide sequence is given as TGTGCCGGCAGCGACCGGGTGGCCCTTACTGAAAAACTGTTTTTT. Protein translation: CAGSDRVALTEKLFF.